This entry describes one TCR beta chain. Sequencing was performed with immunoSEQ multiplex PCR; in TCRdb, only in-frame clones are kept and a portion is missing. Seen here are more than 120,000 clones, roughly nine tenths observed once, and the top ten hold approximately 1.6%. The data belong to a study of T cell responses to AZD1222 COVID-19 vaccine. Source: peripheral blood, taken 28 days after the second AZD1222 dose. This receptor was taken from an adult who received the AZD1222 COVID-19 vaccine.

The CDR3 sequence: CASSSGGEGGDTQYF. In nucleotides, the CDR3 is TGTGCCAGCAGTTCAGGGGGTGAGGGCGGAGATACGCAGTATTTT. The chain is built from TRBV28 and TRBJ2-3; TRBD1 matches 7 bases. The V gene end was trimmed by 4 bases and the J gene end by 5 bases; junction bases not matched to a gene: 9. The CDR3 is 15 residues long. The V gene's germline CDR1 is MDHEN and CDR2 SYDVKM.